Listed here is a single T cell receptor (beta chain). Its antigen is undetermined. This entry is derived from a study of post-analysis software for immune sequencing data. In germline, CDR1 is MNHNS, CDR2 SASEGT. V was trimmed by 4 bases and J by 2 bases, leaving 13 bases between them. The CDR3 totals 15 residues. Unique molecular identifiers were present in the TCR beta cDNA libraries. Starting from around 0.96 to 9.9 million T cells, the study yielded 460,000 or so cDNA molecules. TCRdb redid the calling of the PCR reads with MiXCR, one entry per CDR3 protein. The sample consists of a few hundred thousand distinct CDR3 sequences, 30% to 40% of them appearing once. Regarding the study as a whole: Compared with controls, patients showed significantly lower normalized Chao1 diversity. TRBV segments more frequent in patients than in controls numbered five and included TRBV5-6, TRBV5-1 and TRBV20-1. F measure showed strong co-clustering of same-batch samples.

The V call is TRBV6-1, the J call TRBJ2-3; TRBD1 might be the D (6 bases). The specimen sequenced was blood. This clonotype originated in a girl aged 2 to 10 with multiple sclerosis. The CDR3 nucleotides read TGTGCCAGCAGTGGCCGGACAGCCCACACAGATACGCAGTATTTT. Its protein is CASSGRTAHTDTQYF.